This T cell receptor (beta chain) came from a study of T-cell memory formation after mild COVID-19. General study points: Pre-infection memory showed some responding clones, and this suggested that cross-reactive memory joined.

In its sample, this clonotype was seen a few times. Its antigen is still unknown. Germline V gene lookup returns CDR1 SGHDT and CDR2 YYEEEE. There are 18 residues in the CDR3. V dropped 4 bases and J dropped 6; count of bases not matched to a gene: 16. cDNA libraries for TCR alpha and TCR beta, carrying sample barcodes and UMIs, came from 5'RACE with constant-segment primers. TCRdb re-derived calls from the 5' RACE reads in MiXCR, one entry per CDR3 protein. This sample has nearly 350,000 distinct CDR3 sequences; roughly 13% occur once, and the top ten carry over 20%. The chain recombines TRBV5-6 with TRBJ2-3; 11 bases match TRBD2. The receptor was derived from a man younger than 30 who had mild COVID-19 (a few samples of this study predate the infection). Cell type and time point are not known. What was sequenced was PBMCs or a T cell subset sorted from them (not recorded which). The CDR3 sequence is CASSPISLAGGLADTQYF. In nucleotides, the CDR3 is TGTGCCAGCAGCCCCATATCGCTAGCGGGGGGACTAGCGGATACGCAGTATTTT.